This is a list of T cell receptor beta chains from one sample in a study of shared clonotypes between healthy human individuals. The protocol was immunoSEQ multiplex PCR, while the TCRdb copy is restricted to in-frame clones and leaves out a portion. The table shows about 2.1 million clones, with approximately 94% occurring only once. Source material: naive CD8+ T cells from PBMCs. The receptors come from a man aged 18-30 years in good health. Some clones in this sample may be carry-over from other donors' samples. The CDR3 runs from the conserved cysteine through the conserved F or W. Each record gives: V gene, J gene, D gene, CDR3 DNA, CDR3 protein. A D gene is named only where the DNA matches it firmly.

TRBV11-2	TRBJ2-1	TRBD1	TGTGCCAGCAGCGGTAGACAGGGCGAACGCAATGAGCAGTTCTTC	CASSGRQGERNEQFF
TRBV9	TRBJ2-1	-	TGTGCCAGCAGCGTACCGGGACTCGAGCCAGAGCAGTTCTTC	CASSVPGLEPEQFF
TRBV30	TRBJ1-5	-	TGTGCCTGGAGTGTTACCGAACCCGGGACTGCAGATCAGCCCCAGCATTTT	CAWSVTEPGTADQPQHF
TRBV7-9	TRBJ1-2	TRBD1	TGTGCCAGCAGCCCCTCTCGTAGACAGGGGAAGGGCTATGGCTACACCTTC	CASSPSRRQGKGYGYTF
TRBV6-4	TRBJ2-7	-	TGTGCCAGCAGCCCGAGGGGCGGGGGCGCCTACGAGCAGTACTTC	CASSPRGGGAYEQYF
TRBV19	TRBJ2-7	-	TGTGCCAGTAGAGTGGGACACGCGAGCTCCTACGAGCAGTACTTC	CASRVGHASSYEQYF
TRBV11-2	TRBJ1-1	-	TGTGCCAGCAGCATCGGGGGCGCGGGCCCCATCTTT	CASSIGGAGPIF
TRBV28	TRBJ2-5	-	TGTGCCAGCAGGCACGGGACGGAAGAGACCCAGTACTTC	CASRHGTEETQYF
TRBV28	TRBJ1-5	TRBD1	TGTGCCAGCAGTGAGAAGGGACAGGGGGTTTTTAGCAATCAGCCCCAGCATTTT	CASSEKGQGVFSNQPQHF
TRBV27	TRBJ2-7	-	TGTGCCAGCAGTTTAAACGGAGTAGGGGGATTTTCGGGCGAGCAGTACTTC	CASSLNGVGGFSGEQYF
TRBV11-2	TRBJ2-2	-	TGTGCCAGCAGCTTATGGGGATCCGGGGAGCTGTTTTTT	CASSLWGSGELFF
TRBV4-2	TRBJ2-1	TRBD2	TGTGCCAGCAGCCAAGTTACTTCTAGCGGGAGTAATGAGCAGTTCTTC	CASSQVTSSGSNEQFF
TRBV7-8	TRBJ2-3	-	TGTGCCAGCAGCCCGAGCCTTATTAGTTCGCGGACAGATACGCAGTATTTT	CASSPSLISSRTDTQYF